These T cell receptor beta chains were read from a single sample in a study of shared clonotypes between healthy human individuals. The data were produced by immunoSEQ multiplex PCR, yet TCRdb's version contains in-frame clones alone and is incomplete. The table lists 1.5 million to 2.5 million clones, just under 95% of them singletons. The specimen sequenced was naive CD8+ T cells sorted from blood. The receptor source for this set is a man in his late teens or twenties in good health. Each CDR3 is given with its conserved first and last residue. Each record gives: D gene, V gene, clone size, J gene, CDR3 DNA, CDR3 protein. A D gene is named only where the DNA matches it firmly. Size tells how often a clone was seen (once, few, many) or the class of an expanded clone, and some rows leave it out.

>NA|TRBV5-4|NA|TRBJ2-1
TGTGCCAGCAGCTCGCCGGGAGAGGGGAATGAGCAGTTCTTC
CASSSPGEGNEQFF
>NA|TRBV27|NA|TRBJ2-7
TGTGCCAGCAGCAGAAACCGAATTACGGGTCAATCCTACGAGCAGTACTTC
CASSRNRITGQSYEQYF
>TRBD1|TRBV9|NA|TRBJ2-5
TGTGCCAGCAGCGTAGAGGGGGCCCAAGAGACCCAGTACTTC
CASSVEGAQETQYF
>NA|TRBV11-2|NA|TRBJ2-3
TGTGCCAGCAGCTTGTGGGCGGGGACAGATACGCAGTATTTT
CASSLWAGTDTQYF
>TRBD2|TRBV5-4|NA|TRBJ2-1
TGTGCCAGCAGCTCATTTCCGGAATCCGCGACTAGCGGGGGGAGGGATGAGCAGTTCTTC
CASSSFPESATSGGRDEQFF
>NA|TRBV27|NA|TRBJ1-2
TGTGCCAGCAGTCCCCTCTCGGGGGCCCTGGACTATGGCTACACCTTC
CASSPLSGALDYGYTF
>NA|TRBV7-2|NA|TRBJ2-7
TGTGCCAGCAGCAATTCTATGATAGGCGAGCAGTACTTC
CASSNSMIGEQYF
>TRBD1|TRBV27|NA|TRBJ1-2
TGTGCCAGCAGTTTGGGACAGGGGGCTAACTATGGCTACACCTTC
CASSLGQGANYGYTF
>NA|TRBV27|NA|TRBJ2-4
TGTGCCAGCAGTTTCCTCGGGGGCATTCAGTACTTC
CASSFLGGIQYF
>TRBD1|TRBV7-8|once|TRBJ2-7
TGTGCCAGCAGCTTTGCCACAGGGGGCACCTACGAGCAGTACTTC
CASSFATGGTYEQYF
>TRBD1|TRBV28|NA|TRBJ2-7
TGTGCCAGCAGCCCCACCGGGACAGGGAGCTCCTACGAGCAGTACTTC
CASSPTGTGSSYEQYF
>TRBD2|TRBV27|NA|TRBJ2-5
TGTGCCAGCAGTAAGACTAGCGAGGGCCAAGAGACCCAGTACTTC
CASSKTSEGQETQYF